This entry is about one T cell receptor beta chain. Its target is not known. Per germline, CDR1 LNHDA and CDR2 SQIVND (reference sequence). The CDR3 runs to 15 residues. After removal of 5 bases from V and 3 bases from J, the junction contained 10 bases not matched to a gene. This entry belongs to a study of cytomegalovirus exposure and HLA in healthy donors. Study-wide background: According to later analysis, the same platform produced the roughly 110 validation and around 730 first-cohort repertoires.

Overall study findings and caveats: TCR beta chains numbering more than 150 were designated cytomegalovirus-associated. Researchers reported that three CMV-associated chains were confirmed in vitro as CMV antigen-specific. One later analysis, an examination of the 120 validation repertoires, found that first-cohort TCR clusters tended to co-occur in them.

Sequencing was performed with immunoSEQ multiplex PCR; in TCRdb, only in-frame clones are kept and a portion is missing. The sample contains 100,000 or so clones, roughly 89% of which appear only once. The chain joins TRBV19 to TRBJ2-7; 7 bases agree with TRBD2. The source is a young woman in good health and CMV-seronegative. The sample comprised PBMCs. The CDR3 is CASSAVEGLDYEQYF. The CDR3 nucleotides read TGTGCCAGTAGTGCTGTTGAAGGACTAGACTACGAGCAGTACTTC.